The present T cell receptor (beta chain) was sequenced within a study of shared clonotypes between healthy human individuals. Study-wide context: Per donor, CD8 memory used one plate, CD8 naive used two, CD4 memory used three and CD4 naive used three.

The repertoire was sequenced with immunoSEQ multiplex PCR; TCRdb's copy has only in-frame clones and lacks some. The data hold around 2,100,000 clones, with less than 95% observed a single time. Deletions cut 8 bases from V and 3 bases from J, with 10 bases between. CDR3 length: 12 amino acids. Germline CDR1 LGHNT, CDR2 FRNRAP. Concerning this clone itself: Its antigen is unidentified.

General study results and limits: Compared with clonotypes that all four donors shared, non-shared clonotypes had lower generation probabilities.

Terminally differentiated effector memory CD45RA+ cells were left out of the naive CD8 fraction, which was CD45RO-negative and positively selected for CCR7. This TCR derives from a young man in good health. The rearrangement joins TRBV12-5 to TRBJ1-2; D might be TRBD1 (5 bases). Sequenced input: naive CD8+ T cells sorted from blood. The CDR3 DNA sequence: TGTGCTAGTCGGGGCAATGACTATGGCTACACCTTC. Its translation is CASRGNDYGYTF.